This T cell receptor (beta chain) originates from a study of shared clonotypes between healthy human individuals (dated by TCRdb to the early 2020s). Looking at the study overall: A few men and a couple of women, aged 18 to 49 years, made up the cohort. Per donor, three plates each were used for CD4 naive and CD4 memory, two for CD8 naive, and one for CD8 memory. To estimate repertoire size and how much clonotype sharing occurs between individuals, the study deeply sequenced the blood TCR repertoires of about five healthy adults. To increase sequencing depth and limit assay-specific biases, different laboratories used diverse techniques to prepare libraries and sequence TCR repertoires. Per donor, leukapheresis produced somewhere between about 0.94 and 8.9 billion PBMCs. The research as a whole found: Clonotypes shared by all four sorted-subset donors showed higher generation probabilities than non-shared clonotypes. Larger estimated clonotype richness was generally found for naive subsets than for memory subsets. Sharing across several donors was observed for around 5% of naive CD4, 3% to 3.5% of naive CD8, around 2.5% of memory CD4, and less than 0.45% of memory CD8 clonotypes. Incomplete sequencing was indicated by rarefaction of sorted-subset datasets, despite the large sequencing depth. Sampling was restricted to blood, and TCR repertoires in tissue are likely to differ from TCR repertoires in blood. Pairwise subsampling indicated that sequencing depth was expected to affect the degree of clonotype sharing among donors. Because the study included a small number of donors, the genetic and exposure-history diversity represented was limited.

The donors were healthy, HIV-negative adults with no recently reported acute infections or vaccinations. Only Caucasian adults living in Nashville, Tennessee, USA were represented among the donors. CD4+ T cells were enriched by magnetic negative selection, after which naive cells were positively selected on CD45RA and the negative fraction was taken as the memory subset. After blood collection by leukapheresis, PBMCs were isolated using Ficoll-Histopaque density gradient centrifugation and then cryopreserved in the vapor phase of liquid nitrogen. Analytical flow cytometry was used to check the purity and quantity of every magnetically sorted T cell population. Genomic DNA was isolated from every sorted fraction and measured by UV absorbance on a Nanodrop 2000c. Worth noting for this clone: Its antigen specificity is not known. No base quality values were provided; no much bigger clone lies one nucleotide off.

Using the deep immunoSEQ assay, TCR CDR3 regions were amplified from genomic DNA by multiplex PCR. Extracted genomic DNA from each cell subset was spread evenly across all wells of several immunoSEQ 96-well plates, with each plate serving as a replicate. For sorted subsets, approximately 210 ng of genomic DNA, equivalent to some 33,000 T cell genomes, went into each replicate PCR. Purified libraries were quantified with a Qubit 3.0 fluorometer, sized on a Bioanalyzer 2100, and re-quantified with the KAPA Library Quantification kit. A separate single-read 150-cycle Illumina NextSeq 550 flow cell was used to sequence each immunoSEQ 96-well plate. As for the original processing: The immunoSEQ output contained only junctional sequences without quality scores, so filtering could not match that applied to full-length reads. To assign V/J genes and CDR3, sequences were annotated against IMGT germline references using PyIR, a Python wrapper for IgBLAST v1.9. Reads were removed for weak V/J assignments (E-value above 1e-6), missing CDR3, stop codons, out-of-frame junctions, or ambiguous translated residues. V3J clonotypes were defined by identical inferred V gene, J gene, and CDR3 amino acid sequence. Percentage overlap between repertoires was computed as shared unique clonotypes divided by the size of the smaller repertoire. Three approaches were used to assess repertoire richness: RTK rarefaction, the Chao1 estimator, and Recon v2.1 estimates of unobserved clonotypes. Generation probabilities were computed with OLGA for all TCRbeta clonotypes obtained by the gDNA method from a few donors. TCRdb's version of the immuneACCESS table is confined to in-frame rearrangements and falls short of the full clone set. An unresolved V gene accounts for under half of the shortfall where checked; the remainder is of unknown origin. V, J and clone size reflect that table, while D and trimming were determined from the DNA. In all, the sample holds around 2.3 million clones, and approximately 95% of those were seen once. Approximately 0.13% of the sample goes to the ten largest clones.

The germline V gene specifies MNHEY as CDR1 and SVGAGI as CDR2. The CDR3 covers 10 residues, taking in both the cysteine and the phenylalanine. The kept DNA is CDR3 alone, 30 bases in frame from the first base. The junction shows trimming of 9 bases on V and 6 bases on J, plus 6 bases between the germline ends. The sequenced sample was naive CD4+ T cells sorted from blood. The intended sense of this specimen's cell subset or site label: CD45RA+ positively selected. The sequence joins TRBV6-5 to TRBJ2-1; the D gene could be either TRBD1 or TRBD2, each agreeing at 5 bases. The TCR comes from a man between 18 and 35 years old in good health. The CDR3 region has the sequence CASGGNEQFF. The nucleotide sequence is TGTGCCAGTGGGGGCAATGAGCAGTTCTTC.